This TCR beta chain was recovered during a study of siplizumab effects on memory and regulatory T cells. General study points: On average, about 69% of mappable alloreactive CD4+ clones were Treg-derived under siplizumab, against 25% to 30% in controls. Naive T cells apparently outstripped memory cells in diversity and seemed major alloresponse contributors. The drug siplizumab significantly decreased the alloreactive sequences that could be traced to unstimulated CD4+ memory cells. For siplizumab cultures, the suppressive function of their proliferating Tregs was not confirmed.

Libraries were prepared by immunoSEQ multiplex PCR; TCRdb keeps only in-frame clonotypes and omits some of them. The sample holds 100,000 or so clones, roughly 94% seen once. CDR3 length: 12 amino acids. From germline, CDR1 is SGHNT and CDR2 YENEEA. Trimming removed 5 bases at V and 6 bases at J, with 7 bases between. Concerning this clone itself: Its matching antigen is unknown.

Material for sequencing was non-Treg CD4+ T cells sorted from blood. This TCR derives from a human donor in good health. This chain joins TRBV11-3 and TRBJ2-2; tentatively, D is TRBD1 (6 bases). The CDR3 protein is CASSPGAGELFF. The CDR3 coding sequence is TGTGCCAGCAGCCCAGGGGCCGGGGAGCTGTTTTTT.